A selection of T cell receptor beta chains follows, all from one sample in a study of T cell responses to AZD1222 COVID-19 vaccine. Here immunoSEQ multiplex PCR was the method, and the copy in TCRdb shows in-frame clones only, minus some. Here the sample spans about 170,000 clones, 90% to 95% being singletons. Source: peripheral blood, taken on day 0 of AZD1222 vaccination. The receptor set was obtained from an adult in good health. Each CDR3 is given with its conserved first and last residue. Fields, in order: clone size, J gene, D gene, V gene, CDR3 DNA, CDR3 protein. The D gene is left open where the match is weak. Size tells how often a clone was seen (once, few, many) or the class of an expanded clone, and some rows leave it out.

>-|TRBJ2-7|TRBD2|TRBV6-2/TRBV6-3
TGTGCCAGCAGTTACGGACTAGCGGGAGTTGGCGAGCAGTACTTC
CASSYGLAGVGEQYF
>-|TRBJ2-3|TRBD2|TRBV5-4
TGTGCCAGCAGCATACTTAGCGGGAGTGTGCCACGCACAGATACGCAGTATTTT
CASSILSGSVPRTDTQYF
>-|TRBJ1-5|-|TRBV5-1
TGCGCCAGCAGCCTCGGTTCCCCGGGGCAGCCCCAGCATTTT
CASSLGSPGQPQHF
>-|TRBJ2-1|TRBD2|TRBV6-5
TGTGCCAGCAGGACTAGCGGGAGCTGGGAGCAGTTCTTC
CASRTSGSWEQFF
>-|TRBJ2-1|TRBD2|TRBV5-1
TGCGCCAGCAGCTTGAAGGTCGAAGCGGGAGCCCCAATATTGCAAGAGCAGTTCTTC
CASSLKVEAGAPILQEQFF
>once|TRBJ1-1|-|TRBV30
TGTGCCTGGAGTGCGGGGTTGCGTGAAGCTTTCTTT
CAWSAGLREAFF
>once|TRBJ1-3|-|TRBV14
TGTGCCAGCAGCCAAGGAGCGCTTACCCCTGGAAACACCATATATTTT
CASSQGALTPGNTIYF
>-|TRBJ1-2|TRBD1|TRBV5-4
TGTGCCAGCAGCTTGGGACAGGGAGGCTACACCTTC
CASSLGQGGYTF
>-|TRBJ2-1|TRBD2|TRBV27
TGTGCCAGCAGTACGAGACTAGCGGGAGGGAATGAGCAGTTCTTC
CASSTRLAGGNEQFF
>-|TRBJ1-2|-|TRBV6-5
TGTGCCAGCAGTTACGACAGCTATGGCTACACCTTC
CASSYDSYGYTF
>-|TRBJ2-2|TRBD2|TRBV30
TGTGCCTGGAGTGCCTTACCAACTAGCGGGAGCAACACCGGGGAGCTGTTTTTT
CAWSALPTSGSNTGELFF
>-|TRBJ2-2|-|TRBV6-1
TGTGCCAGCAGTGAAACGACAGTCGCGAACACCGGGGAGCTGTTTTTT
CASSETTVANTGELFF
>-|TRBJ2-5|TRBD2|TRBV3-1/TRBV3-2
TGTGCCAGCAGACTAGCGGGAGCTGAGACCCAGTACTTC
CASRLAGAETQYF
>once|TRBJ2-2|TRBD2|TRBV24-1
TGTGCCACCAGCGATACTAGCGGGAGGAACACCGGGGAGCTGTTTTTT
CATSDTSGRNTGELFF
>-|TRBJ2-1|-|TRBV6-6
TGTGCCAGCAGTTACTCGCCAGTGGAGGAGCAGTTCTTC
CASSYSPVEEQFF
>-|TRBJ2-5|TRBD2|TRBV5-4
TGTGCCAGCAGCCGAGCCGGGAGGATAGAGACCCAGTACTTC
CASSRAGRIETQYF
>-|TRBJ1-1|-|TRBV15
TGTGCCACCAGCAGAGATAAGGGGCTGAACACTGAAGCTTTCTTT
CATSRDKGLNTEAFF
>-|TRBJ2-1|TRBD2|TRBV5-1
TGCGCCAGCAGCCAACTAGCGGGAAGGAACAATGAGCAGTTCTTC
CASSQLAGRNNEQFF
>-|TRBJ2-1|-|TRBV29-1
TGCAGCGCCATAGCGGTCTACAATGAGCAGTTCTTC
CSAIAVYNEQFF
>-|TRBJ2-1|TRBD2|TRBV6-5
TGTGCCAGCACCACTAGCGGGATTAGGGGTGAGCAGTTCTTC
CASTTSGIRGEQFF
>once|TRBJ1-3|-|TRBV7-6
TGTGCCAGCAGCAGCGGACAGGGAAACACCATATATTTT
CASSSGQGNTIYF
>-|TRBJ2-7|-|TRBV2
TGTGCCAGCAGTGAAGCTGAACTAGCAAGCTACGAGCAGTACTTC
CASSEAELASYEQYF
>-|TRBJ2-2|TRBD2|TRBV5-1
TGCGCCAGCAGCCCCGGGCTAGCGGGACCCGGGGAGCTGTTTTTT
CASSPGLAGPGELFF
>-|TRBJ1-1|TRBD1|TRBV5-8
TGTGCCAGCAGCAACGGACAGGGATTTGCTGAAGCTTTCTTT
CASSNGQGFAEAFF
>-|TRBJ2-7|TRBD2|TRBV18
TGTGCCAGCTCACCAGCGGGAGGGCCTGACGAGCAGTACTTC
CASSPAGGPDEQYF
>-|TRBJ1-4|-|TRBV29-1
TGCAGCGTTGAAAGGGGCACTAATGAAAAACTGTTTTTT
CSVERGTNEKLFF
>-|TRBJ1-2|-|TRBV30
TGTGCCTGGAGTGTAACCACCGGGGGCTACACCTTC
CAWSVTTGGYTF
>-|TRBJ1-3|-|TRBV18
TGTGCCAGCTCACCACAGGGGAGCTCTGGAAACACCATATATTTT
CASSPQGSSGNTIYF
>-|TRBJ2-1|TRBD1|TRBV6-1
TGTGCCAGCAGTGAATTGTTTAGACAGGGGAGGAGAAATGAGCAGTTCTTC
CASSELFRQGRRNEQFF
>-|TRBJ2-2|-|TRBV7-8
TGTGCCAGCAGCTTTCGGGAAACCGGGGAGCTGTTTTTT
CASSFRETGELFF
>-|TRBJ2-3|TRBD2|TRBV30
TGTGCCTGGAACCTAGCGGTGAGCACAGATACGCAGTATTTT
CAWNLAVSTDTQYF
>once|TRBJ2-7|TRBD2|TRBV7-9
TGTGCCAGCAGCTCTTGGACTAGCGGCTTTTCCTACGAGCAGTACTTC
CASSSWTSGFSYEQYF
>-|TRBJ2-5|TRBD1|TRBV19
TGTGCCAGTAACGCTCCCGGGACAGGGGGAGAGACCCAGTACTTC
CASNAPGTGGETQYF
>-|TRBJ2-1|-|TRBV5-1
TGCGCCAGCAGCTTAGACAGCTCCTACAATGAGCAGTTCTTC
CASSLDSSYNEQFF
>few|TRBJ1-2|TRBD1|TRBV6-5
TGTGCCAGCAGTTTACAGGGACAGTCGGCCTATGGCTACACCTTC
CASSLQGQSAYGYTF
>-|TRBJ1-1|-|TRBV10-1
TGCGCCAGCCCAGCGGGGGGAATGAACACTGAAGCTTTCTTT
CASPAGGMNTEAFF
>-|TRBJ2-7|-|TRBV5-1
TGCGCCAGCAGCCAAGCGTTGGGGGGCGAGCAGTACTTC
CASSQALGGEQYF
>-|TRBJ1-5|TRBD1|TRBV3-1/TRBV3-2
TGTGCCAGCAGCTACTCAGGTCCCTTTAGGACAGGGGTTAATCAGCCCCAGCATTTT
CASSYSGPFRTGVNQPQHF
>-|TRBJ2-3|-|TRBV19
TGTGCCAGTAGTGAGCTAGGCGCAGATACGCAGTATTTT
CASSELGADTQYF
>-|TRBJ2-3|-|TRBV9
TGTGCCAGCAGCCCCTGGACAGATACGCAGTATTTT
CASSPWTDTQYF
>-|TRBJ2-4|-|TRBV7-8
TGTGCCAGCAGCTTAGTTAGTGGTGGGAGCTATCTAGCCAAAAACATTCAGTACTTC
CASSLVSGGSYLAKNIQYF
>-|TRBJ2-1|-|TRBV11-1
TGTGCCAGCAGCTTAGTAGCGCTCCGGGAGAATGAGCAGTTCTTC
CASSLVALRENEQFF
>-|TRBJ2-7|TRBD2|TRBV6-2/TRBV6-3
TGTGCCAGCAGTCGGACTAGCGGGAGCTCCTACGAGCAGTACTTC
CASSRTSGSSYEQYF
>-|TRBJ2-1|-|TRBV6-5
TGTGCCAGCAGTTACTCGTTAGGGCTCAATGAGCAGTTCTTC
CASSYSLGLNEQFF
>-|TRBJ2-7|-|TRBV24-1
TGTGCCACCAGTGATCCCTGGCTAGCGCCCCCCTTACTCTCCTACGAGCAGTACTTC
CATSDPWLAPPLLSYEQYF
>-|TRBJ1-2|TRBD1|TRBV2
TGTGCCACCCACAGGGGGAGCTACACCTTC
CATHRGSYTF
>-|TRBJ2-7|TRBD2|TRBV5-5
TGTGCCAGCAGCTTGGGACTAGCGGGATCTACCTACGAGCAGTACTTC
CASSLGLAGSTYEQYF
>-|TRBJ1-1|-|TRBV29-1
TGCAGCGTCGCGGGGAGGTTGAACACTGAAGCTTTCTTT
CSVAGRLNTEAFF
>-|TRBJ1-2|-|TRBV27
TGTGCCAGCAGTTTAAGGGTTGGCGGGGGCTACACCTTC
CASSLRVGGGYTF
>-|TRBJ2-1|TRBD2|TRBV6-1
TGTGCCAGCAGTGAACCTAGCGGGGCGTCCTACAATGAGCAGTTCTTC
CASSEPSGASYNEQFF
>-|TRBJ2-5|TRBD1|TRBV27
TGTGCCAGCAGTTGGGGGACAGGGAGGGAGACCCAGTACTTC
CASSWGTGRETQYF
>-|TRBJ1-1|-|TRBV3-1/TRBV3-2
TGTGCCAGCAGCCAACTCTTAGGGGACACTGAAGCTTTCTTT
CASSQLLGDTEAFF
>-|TRBJ2-2|-|TRBV19
TGTGCCAGTAGTGTAAACCGGGCCAAGGGAAGAGGGGAGCTGTTTTTT
CASSVNRAKGRGELFF
>-|TRBJ2-7|TRBD1|TRBV27
TGTGCCACCCATCCGGGACAGGGTCCCTACGAGCAGTACTTC
CATHPGQGPYEQYF
>-|TRBJ2-3|-|TRBV5-4
TGTGCCAGCAGCTCAAGCACAGATACGCAGTATTTT
CASSSSTDTQYF
>-|TRBJ1-6|TRBD1|TRBV25-1
TGTGCCAGCAGTGAGACAGGGATAGGTTCACCCCTCCACTTT
CASSETGIGSPLHF
>-|TRBJ2-7|TRBD1|TRBV7-9
TGTGCCAGCAGCCCCCGGGACAGGGCGTTATACGACGAGCAGTACTTC
CASSPRDRALYDEQYF
>-|TRBJ2-1|-|TRBV19
TGTGCCAGTAGTATGTCCAGGGGCGAATTGAATGAGCAGTTCTTC
CASSMSRGELNEQFF
>-|TRBJ1-6|TRBD1|TRBV11-2
TGTGCCAGCAGCTCATGGGACAGTGGTAATTCACCCCTCCACTTT
CASSSWDSGNSPLHF